The clone carrying this T cell receptor (beta chain) was recorded once. What it recognizes is unknown. The CDR3 runs to 16 residues. Germline CDR1 SNHLY, CDR2 FYNNEI. V gave up 6 bases and J gave up 4 bases; unmatched junction bases: 10. The sample belongs to a study of cytomegalovirus exposure and HLA in healthy donors. The PCR contained 60 Vbeta and 13 Jbeta primers. TCRdb's table, derived via immunoSEQ multiplex PCR, lists solely in-frame clones and lacks some. The sample lists 70,000 to 90,000 clones, more than 55% seen once, with roughly 5.2% in the top ten. General observations from the study: For presence/absence analyses, sequencing depth was assumed to be roughly uniform across donors. V- and J-gene trimming of TCR beta was linked (in a later analysis) to a missense DCLRE1C variant.

Source material: PBMCs. The chain has TRBV2 and TRBJ1-1; 11 bases fit TRBD1. This clonotype was obtained from a man in his sixties in good health and CMV-seropositive. CDR3 nucleotides: TGTGCCAGCAGCGAGGGACAGGGGGTTTTCGGCACTGAAGCTTTCTTT. Protein product: CASSEGQGVFGTEAFF.